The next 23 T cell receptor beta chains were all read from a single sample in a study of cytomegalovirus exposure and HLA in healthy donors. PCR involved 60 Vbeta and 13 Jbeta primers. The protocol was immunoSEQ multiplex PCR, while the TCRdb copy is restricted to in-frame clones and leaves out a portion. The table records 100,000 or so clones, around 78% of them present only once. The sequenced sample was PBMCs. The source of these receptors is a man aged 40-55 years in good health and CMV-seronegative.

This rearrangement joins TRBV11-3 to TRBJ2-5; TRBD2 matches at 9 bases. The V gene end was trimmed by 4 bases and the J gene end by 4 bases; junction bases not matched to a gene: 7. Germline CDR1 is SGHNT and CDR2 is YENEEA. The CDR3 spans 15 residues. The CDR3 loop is CASSSRSGGAETQYF. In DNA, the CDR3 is TGTGCCAGCAGCTCCCGTAGCGGGGGTGCAGAGACCCAGTACTTC.

DNA of the CDR3: TGTGCCAGTGGGTATGTAGGGGGCCGCACCGGGGAGCTGTTTTTT. As protein: CASGYVGGRTGELFF. The chain combines TRBV27 with TRBJ2-2; 7 nucleotides agree with TRBD1. Germline loops: CDR1 MNHEY, CDR2 SMNVEV (reference sequence). J lost 4 bases, V lost 9 bases, and 11 bases had no gene match. The CDR3 is 15 amino acids.

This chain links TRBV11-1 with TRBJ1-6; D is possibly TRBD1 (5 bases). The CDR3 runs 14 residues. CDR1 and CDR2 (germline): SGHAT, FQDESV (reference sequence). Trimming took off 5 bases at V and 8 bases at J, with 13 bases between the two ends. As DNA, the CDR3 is TGTGCCAGCAGCCTCCAGGGCTTGGATTCACCCCTCCACTTT. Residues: CASSLQGLDSPLHF.

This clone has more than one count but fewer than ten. CDR3 in amino acids: CASSQGSWDRPNTGELFF. CDR3 in DNA: TGTGCCAGCAGCCAAGGCTCTTGGGACAGGCCGAACACCGGGGAGCTGTTTTTT. This chain connects TRBV11-3 to TRBJ2-2; the match to TRBD1 covers 8 bases. Germline lookup yields CDR1 SGHNT and CDR2 YENEEA. The CDR3 length is 18 residues. V lost 5 bases, J lost 0 bases, and 11 bases stayed unmatched.

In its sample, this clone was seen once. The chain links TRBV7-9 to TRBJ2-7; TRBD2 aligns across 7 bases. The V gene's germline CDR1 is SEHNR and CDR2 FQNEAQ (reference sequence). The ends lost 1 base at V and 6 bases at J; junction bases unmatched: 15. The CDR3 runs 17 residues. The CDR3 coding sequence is TGTGCCAGCAGCTTAGTAAGCAGCGGGGATGGGCTTGGCGAGCAGTACTTC. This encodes CASSLVSSGDGLGEQYF.

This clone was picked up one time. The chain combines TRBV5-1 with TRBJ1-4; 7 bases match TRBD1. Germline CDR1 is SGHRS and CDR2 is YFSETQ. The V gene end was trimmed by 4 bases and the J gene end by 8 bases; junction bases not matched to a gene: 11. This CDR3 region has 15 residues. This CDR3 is CASSASGQEDEKLFF. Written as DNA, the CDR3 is TGCGCCAGCAGCGCAAGTGGACAGGAGGACGAAAAACTGTTTTTT.

CDR3 amino acids: CASSAIQGVQETQYF. The CDR3 DNA is TGTGCCAGCAGTGCTATACAGGGAGTCCAAGAGACCCAGTACTTC. The chain uses TRBV2 and TRBJ2-5; a weak D match, TRBD1 (6 bases). Germline CDR1 reads SNHLY; CDR2 reads FYNNEI. Trimming shortened V by 4 bases and J by 1 base, and 13 bases separated the two germline ends. The CDR3 is made up of 15 amino acids.

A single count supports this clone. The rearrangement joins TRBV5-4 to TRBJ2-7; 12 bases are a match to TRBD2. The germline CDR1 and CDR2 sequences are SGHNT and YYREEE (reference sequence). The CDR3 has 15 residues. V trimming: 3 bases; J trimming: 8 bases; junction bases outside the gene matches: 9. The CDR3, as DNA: TGTGCCAGCAGCTCGGGGAGACTAGCGGGGGAAAAGCAGTACTTC. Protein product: CASSSGRLAGEKQYF.

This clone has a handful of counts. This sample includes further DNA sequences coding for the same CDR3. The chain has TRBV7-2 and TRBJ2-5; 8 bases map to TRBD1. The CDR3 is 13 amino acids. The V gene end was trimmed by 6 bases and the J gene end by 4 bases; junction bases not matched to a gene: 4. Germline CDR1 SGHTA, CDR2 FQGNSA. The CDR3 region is CASRAGGAETQYF. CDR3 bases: TGTGCCAGCAGAGCAGGGGGCGCAGAGACCCAGTACTTC. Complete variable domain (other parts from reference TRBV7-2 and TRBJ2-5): GAGVSQSPSNKVTEKGKDVELRCDPISGHTALYWYRQSLGQGLEFLIYFQGNSAPDKSGLPSDRFSAERTGGSVSTLTIQRTQQEDSAVYLCASRAGGAETQYFGPGTRLLVL.

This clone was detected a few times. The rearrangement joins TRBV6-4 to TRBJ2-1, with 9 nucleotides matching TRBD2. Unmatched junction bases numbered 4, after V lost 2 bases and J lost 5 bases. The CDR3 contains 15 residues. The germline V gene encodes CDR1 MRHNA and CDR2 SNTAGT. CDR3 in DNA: TGTGCCAGCAGTGACGATCTAGCGGGGCACAATGAGCAGTTCTTC. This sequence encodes CASSDDLAGHNEQFF.

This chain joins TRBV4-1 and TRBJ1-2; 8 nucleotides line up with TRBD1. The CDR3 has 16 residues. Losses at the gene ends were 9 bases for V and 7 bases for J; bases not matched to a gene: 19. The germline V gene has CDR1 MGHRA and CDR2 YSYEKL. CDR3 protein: CASTDSADVRGLGYTF. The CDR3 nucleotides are TGCGCCAGTACGGACTCGGCGGACGTCAGGGGGCTTGGCTACACCTTC.

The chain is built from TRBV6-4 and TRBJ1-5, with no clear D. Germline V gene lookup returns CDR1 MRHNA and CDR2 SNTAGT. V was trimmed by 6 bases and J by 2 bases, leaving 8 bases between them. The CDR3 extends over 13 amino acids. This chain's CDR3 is CASSQEGNQPQHF. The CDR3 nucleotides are TGTGCCAGCAGCCAGGAGGGCAATCAGCCCCAGCATTTT.

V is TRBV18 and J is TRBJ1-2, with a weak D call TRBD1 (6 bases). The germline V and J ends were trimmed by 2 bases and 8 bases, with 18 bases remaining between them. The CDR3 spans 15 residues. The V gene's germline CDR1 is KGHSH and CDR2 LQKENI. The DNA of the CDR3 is TGTGCCAGCTCACCAATCTGGACAGTACGGGAAGGCTACACCTTC. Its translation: CASSPIWTVREGYTF.

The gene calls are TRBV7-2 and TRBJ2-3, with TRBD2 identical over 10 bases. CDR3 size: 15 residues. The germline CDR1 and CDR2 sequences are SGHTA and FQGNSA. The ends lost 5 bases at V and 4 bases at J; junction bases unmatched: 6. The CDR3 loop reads CASSELAGSPDTQYF. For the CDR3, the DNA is TGTGCCAGCAGCGAACTAGCGGGGTCCCCAGATACGCAGTATTTT.

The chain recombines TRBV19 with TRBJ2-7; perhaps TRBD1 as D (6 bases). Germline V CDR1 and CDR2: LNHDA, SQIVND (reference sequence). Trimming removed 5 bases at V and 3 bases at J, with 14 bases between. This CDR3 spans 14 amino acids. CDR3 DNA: TGTGCCAGTAGTTTCCACCGGGACAACTACGAGCAGTACTTC. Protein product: CASSFHRDNYEQYF. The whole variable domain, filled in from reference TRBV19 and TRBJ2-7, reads DGGITQSPKYLFRKEGQNVTLSCEQNLNHDAMYWYRQDPGQGLRLIYYSQIVNDFQKGDIAEGYSVSREKKESFPLTVTSAQKNPTAFYLCASSFHRDNYEQYFGPGTRLTVT.

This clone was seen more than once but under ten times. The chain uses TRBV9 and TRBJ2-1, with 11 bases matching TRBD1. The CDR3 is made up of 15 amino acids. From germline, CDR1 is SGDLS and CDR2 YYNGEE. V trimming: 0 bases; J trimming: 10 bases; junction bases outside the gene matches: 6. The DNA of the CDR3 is TGTGCCAGCAGCGTAGAGGACAGGGGGCATCGGGAGCAGTTCTTC. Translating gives CASSVEDRGHREQFF.

The CDR3 loop is CAVEGQEGTEAFF. As DNA, the CDR3 is TGTGCAGTGGAGGGGCAGGAGGGCACTGAAGCTTTCTTT. The chain is built from TRBV19 and TRBJ1-1; weak D call: TRBD1 (5 bases). Per the germline V gene, CDR1 is LNHDA and CDR2 is SQIVND (reference sequence). This CDR3 is built from 13 residues.

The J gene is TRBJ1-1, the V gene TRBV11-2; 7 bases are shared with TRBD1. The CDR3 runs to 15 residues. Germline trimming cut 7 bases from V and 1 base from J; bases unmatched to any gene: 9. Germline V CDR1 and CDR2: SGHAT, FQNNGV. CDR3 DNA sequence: TGTGCCAGCACCATATCGACAGGGCCGAACACTGAAGCTTTCTTT. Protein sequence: CASTISTGPNTEAFF.

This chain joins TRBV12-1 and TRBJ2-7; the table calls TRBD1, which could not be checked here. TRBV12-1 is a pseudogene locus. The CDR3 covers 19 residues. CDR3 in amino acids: CASSFVPGGLFGYSYEQYF. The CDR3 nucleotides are TGTGCCAGCAGCTTTGTCCCAGGGGGCTTATTTGGTTACTCCTACGAGCAGTACTTC.

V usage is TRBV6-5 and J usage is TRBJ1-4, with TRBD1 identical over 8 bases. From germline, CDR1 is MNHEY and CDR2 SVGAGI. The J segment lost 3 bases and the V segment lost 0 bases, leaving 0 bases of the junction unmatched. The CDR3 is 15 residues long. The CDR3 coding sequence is TGTGCCAGCAGTTACTCGGACAGGGCTAATGAAAAACTGTTTTTT. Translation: CASSYSDRANEKLFF.

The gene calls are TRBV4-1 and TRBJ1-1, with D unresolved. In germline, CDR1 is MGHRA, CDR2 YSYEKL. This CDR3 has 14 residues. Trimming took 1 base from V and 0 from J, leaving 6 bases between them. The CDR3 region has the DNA TGCGCCAGCAGCCAAGGGCCCGTGAACACTGAAGCTTTCTTT. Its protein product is CASSQGPVNTEAFF.

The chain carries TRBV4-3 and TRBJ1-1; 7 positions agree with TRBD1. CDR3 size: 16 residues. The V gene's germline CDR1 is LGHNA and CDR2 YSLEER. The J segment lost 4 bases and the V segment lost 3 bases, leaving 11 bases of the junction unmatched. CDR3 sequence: CASSQGRQGRSTEAFF. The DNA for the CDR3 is TGCGCCAGCAGCCAGGGCCGACAGGGAAGGAGCACTGAAGCTTTCTTT.

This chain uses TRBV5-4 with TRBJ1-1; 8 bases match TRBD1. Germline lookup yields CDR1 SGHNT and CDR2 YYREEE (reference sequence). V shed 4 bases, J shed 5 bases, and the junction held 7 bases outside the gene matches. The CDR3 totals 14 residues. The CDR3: CASSPRQGLTEAFF. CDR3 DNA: TGTGCCAGCAGCCCACGACAGGGGTTAACTGAAGCTTTCTTT.